This T cell receptor beta chain emerged from a study of T cell responses to AZD1222 COVID-19 vaccine. Findings and limits, study-wide: Spike-specific TCR depth and breadth grew after two AZD1222 doses.

In the case of this clone: The antigen is not known.

TCRdb's table, derived via immunoSEQ multiplex PCR, lists solely in-frame clones and lacks some. The table records 85,000 to 100,000 clones, approximately 90% of them present only once. The source material was peripheral blood, sampled on day 0 of AZD1222 vaccination. This clonotype originated in an adult in good health.

This CDR3 reads CASSLDSTYEQYF. The CDR3 DNA reads as TGCGCCAGCAGCTTGGACAGTACCTACGAGCAGTACTTC. The chain joins TRBV5-1 to TRBJ2-7; D uncertain. V dropped 0 bases and J dropped 2 bases, with 6 bases sitting between them. Germline CDR1 SGHRS, CDR2 YFSETQ. This CDR3 is 13 amino acids long.